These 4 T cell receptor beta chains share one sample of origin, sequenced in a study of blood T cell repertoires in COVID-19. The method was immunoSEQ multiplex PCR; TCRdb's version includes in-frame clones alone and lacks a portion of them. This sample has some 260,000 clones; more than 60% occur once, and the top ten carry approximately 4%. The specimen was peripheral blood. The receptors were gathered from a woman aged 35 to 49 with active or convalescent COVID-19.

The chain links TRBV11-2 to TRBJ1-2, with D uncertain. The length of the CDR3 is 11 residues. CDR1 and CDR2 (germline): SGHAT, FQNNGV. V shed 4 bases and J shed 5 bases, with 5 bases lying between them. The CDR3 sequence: CASSSGYGYTF. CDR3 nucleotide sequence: TGTGCCAGCAGCTCGGGGTATGGCTACACCTTC.

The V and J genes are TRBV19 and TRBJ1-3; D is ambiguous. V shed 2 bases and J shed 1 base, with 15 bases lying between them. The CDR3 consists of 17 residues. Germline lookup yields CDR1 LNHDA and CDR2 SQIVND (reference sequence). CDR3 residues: CASSITRATSSGNTIYF. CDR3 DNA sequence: TGTGCCAGTAGTATAACTAGGGCCACATCGTCTGGAAACACCATATATTTT.

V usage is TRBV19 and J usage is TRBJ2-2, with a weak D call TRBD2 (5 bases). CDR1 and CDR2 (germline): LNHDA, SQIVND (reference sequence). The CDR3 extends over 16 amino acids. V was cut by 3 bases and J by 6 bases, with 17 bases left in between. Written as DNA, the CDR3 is TGTGCCAGTAGTATCAGGCCCGGGGTTAATCCCGGGGAGCTGTTTTTT. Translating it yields CASSIRPGVNPGELFF.

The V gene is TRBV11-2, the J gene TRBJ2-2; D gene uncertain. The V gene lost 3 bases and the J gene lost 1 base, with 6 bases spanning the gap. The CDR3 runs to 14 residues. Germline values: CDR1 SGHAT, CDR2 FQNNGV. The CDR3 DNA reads TGTGCCAGCAGCTTTGCAGGGAACACCGGGGAGCTGTTTTTT. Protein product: CASSFAGNTGELFF.